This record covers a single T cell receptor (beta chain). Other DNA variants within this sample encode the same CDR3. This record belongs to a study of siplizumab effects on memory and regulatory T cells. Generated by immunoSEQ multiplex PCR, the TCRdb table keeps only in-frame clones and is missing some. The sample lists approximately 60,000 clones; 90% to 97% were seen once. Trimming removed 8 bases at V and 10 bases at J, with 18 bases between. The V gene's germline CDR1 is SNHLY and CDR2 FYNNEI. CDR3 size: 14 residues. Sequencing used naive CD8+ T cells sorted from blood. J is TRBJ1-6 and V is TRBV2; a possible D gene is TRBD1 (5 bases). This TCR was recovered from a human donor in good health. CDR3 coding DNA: TGTGCCAGCTCGGGGGGACGGGGGGGGTCACCCCTCCACTTT. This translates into CASSGGRGGSPLHF.